The following is a T cell receptor (beta chain) sequence with its context. The J segment lost 0 bases and the V segment lost 3 bases, leaving 8 bases of the junction unmatched. Germline V lookup: CDR1 MGHRA, CDR2 YSYEKL. The CDR3 consists of 17 residues. Sequenced by immunoSEQ multiplex PCR; TCRdb stores in-frame clones only, minus some. The sample holds 60,000 to 75,000 clones, roughly 97% seen once. This entry belongs to a study of technical replicates of blood from several donors. Sequences were obtained from T cells isolated from PBMCs. The origin of this receptor is a human donor in good health. V usage is TRBV4-1 and J usage is TRBJ2-1; TRBD1 aligns across 7 bases. CDR3 region: CASSHAAGGDSYNEQFF. The CDR3 nucleotides are TGCGCCAGCAGCCACGCCGCAGGGGGTGACTCCTACAATGAGCAGTTCTTC.